This T cell receptor (beta chain) appears in the sequencing data of a study of OX40 agonist ivuxolimab in advanced cancers. V was pared by 6 bases and J by 3 bases, with 6 bases of the junction left unmatched. CDR3 length: 14 residues. Per the germline V gene, CDR1 is SQVTM and CDR2 is ANQGSEA. Sequencing was performed with immunoSEQ multiplex PCR; in TCRdb, only in-frame clones are kept and a portion is missing. The data show about 100,000 clones, about 90% seen once. The chain joins TRBV29-1 to TRBJ1-4; 8 bases agree with TRBD1. This receptor was obtained from an adult with an advanced solid tumor such as melanoma, head and neck, liver or kidney cancer. This sample comprised CD4+ or CD8+ T cells sorted from blood, obtained in a trial of the OX40 agonist ivuxolimab. The CDR3 nucleotides read TGCAGCGTGAGAGCAGGGGGCCCTAATGAAAAACTGTTTTTT. It yields the protein CSVRAGGPNEKLFF.